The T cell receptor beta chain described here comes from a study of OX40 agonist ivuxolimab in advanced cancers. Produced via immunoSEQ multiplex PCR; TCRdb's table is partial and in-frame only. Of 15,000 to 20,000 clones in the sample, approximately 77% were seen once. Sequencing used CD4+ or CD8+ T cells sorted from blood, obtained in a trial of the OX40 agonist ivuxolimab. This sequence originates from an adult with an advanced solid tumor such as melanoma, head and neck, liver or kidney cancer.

The CDR3 here is CASSAFAGMQETQYF. The CDR3 DNA follows: TGTGCCAGCAGCGCTTTTGCCGGGATGCAAGAGACCCAGTACTTC. V gene TRBV9 combines with J gene TRBJ2-5, with a weak D call TRBD2 (5 bases). Trimming removed 3 bases at V and 2 bases at J, with 14 bases between. The CDR3 is made up of 15 amino acids. Germline V lookup: CDR1 SGDLS, CDR2 YYNGEE.